This is a list of T cell receptor beta chains from one sample in a study of beta chain features in type 1 diabetes. The protocol was immunoSEQ multiplex PCR, while the TCRdb copy is restricted to in-frame clones and leaves out a portion. The data show roughly 280,000 clones, with around 25% seen just once and roughly 0.011% held by the top ten. Material for sequencing was naive CD4+ T cells from blood. All receptors come from a woman aged 30 to 39 with type 1 diabetes. Each CDR3 is given without its conserved first and last residue.

V gene	CDR3 protein
TRBV29-1	SVSRGDIQY
TRBV20-1	SAREVQGGY
TRBV4-1	ASSQEWGQGQPQH
TRBV4-2	ASSQGGGGTPEDEQF
TRBV11-2	ASSLASGNNEQF
TRBV19	ASSIVTSGRAGANVLT
TRBV4-1	ASSQAGTGGKETQY
TRBV7-3	ASSLAGNTEAF
TRBV5-1	ASSLGSGSEAF
TRBV5-4	ASSLPSGSNEQY
TRBV6-6	ASSYRGQWSEQY
TRBV20-1	SAKTGSGYT
TRBV29-1	SVGQTEAF
TRBV5-6	ASSGWDTQY